The clone carrying this T cell receptor beta chain was found once. Generated by immunoSEQ multiplex PCR, the TCRdb table keeps only in-frame clones and is missing some. Here the sample spans roughly 130,000 clones, about 86% being singletons. V was trimmed by 0 bases and J by 2 bases, leaving 8 bases between them. The CDR3 extends over 14 amino acids. The V gene's germline CDR1 is SGHRS and CDR2 YFSETQ. The data originate from a study of T cell responses to AZD1222 COVID-19 vaccine. The chain links TRBV5-1 to TRBJ2-5; D gene uncertain. Sequences were derived from peripheral blood, sampled on day 0 of AZD1222 vaccination. The sequence came from an adult in good health. The CDR3 sequence: CASSLGNVQETQYF. The CDR3 region has the DNA TGCGCCAGCAGCTTGGGTAACGTACAAGAGACCCAGTACTTC.